This TCR beta chain was sequenced for a study of T cell repertoires in cytomegalovirus infection. V lost 5 bases and J 5 bases, leaving 10 bases between the germline ends. The CDR3 is 13 residues long. The germline gives CDR1 SGHVS, CDR2 FQNEAQ. From the reads, TCRdb called clonotypes with MiXCR, one entry per CDR3 protein. The sample lists 700,000 to 900,000 distinct CDR3 sequences, 25% to 35% seen once, with under 15% in the top ten. Ten or more counts support this clonotype. The antigen is unknown. This chain connects TRBV7-8 to TRBJ2-1; D unclear. The starting material was cultured CD8+ T cells from PBMCs, obtained from culture after CMV antigen stimulation. The TCR was taken from a human donor in good health (CMV status not recorded). Some clones in this sample may be carry-over from other donors' samples. This CDR3 reads CASSPLGHNEQFF. In DNA form, the CDR3 reads TGTGCCAGCAGCCCCCTCGGCCACAATGAGCAGTTCTTC.